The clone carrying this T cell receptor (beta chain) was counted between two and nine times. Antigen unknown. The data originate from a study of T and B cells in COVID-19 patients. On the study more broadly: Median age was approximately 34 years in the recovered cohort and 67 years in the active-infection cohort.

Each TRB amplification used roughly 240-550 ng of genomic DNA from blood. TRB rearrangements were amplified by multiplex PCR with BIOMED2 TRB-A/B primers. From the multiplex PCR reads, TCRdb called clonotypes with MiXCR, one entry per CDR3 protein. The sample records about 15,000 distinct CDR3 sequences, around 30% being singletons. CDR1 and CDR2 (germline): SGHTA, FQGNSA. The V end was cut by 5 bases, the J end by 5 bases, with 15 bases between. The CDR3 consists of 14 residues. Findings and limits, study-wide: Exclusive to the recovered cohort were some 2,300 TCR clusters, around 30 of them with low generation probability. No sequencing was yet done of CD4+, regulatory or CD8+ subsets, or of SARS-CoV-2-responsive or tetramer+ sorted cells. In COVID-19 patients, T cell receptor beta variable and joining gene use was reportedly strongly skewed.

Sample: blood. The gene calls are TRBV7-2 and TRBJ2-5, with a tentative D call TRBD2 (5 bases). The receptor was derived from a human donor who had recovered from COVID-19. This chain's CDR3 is CASSGGLYPETQYF. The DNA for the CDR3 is TGTGCCAGCAGCGGAGGTTTGTACCCCGAGACCCAGTACTTC.